A selection of T cell receptor beta chains follows, all from one sample in a study of cytomegalovirus exposure and HLA in healthy donors. Clones were read by immunoSEQ multiplex PCR, and TCRdb kept only the in-frame ones, dropping some. The sample yields some 100,000 clones, 70% to 80% seen once. Sequenced sample: PBMCs. Receptors originate from a male donor in good health and CMV-seropositive. CDR3s include the opening cysteine and the closing phenylalanine or tryptophan. A D gene is named only where the DNA matches it firmly. Rows give clone size only sometimes, using once, few, many, or a class for an expanded clone.

D | size | J | V | DNA | CDR3
TRBD1 | NA | TRBJ1-4 | TRBV29-1 | TGCAGCGCTGGGACAGAAAGTGAAAAACTGTTTTTT | CSAGTESEKLFF
NA | NA | TRBJ2-7 | TRBV6-1 | TGTGCCAGCAGTGAAGCCCCTCGGGGCTACGAGCAGTACTTC | CASSEAPRGYEQYF
TRBD1 | NA | TRBJ1-4 | TRBV11-3 | TGTGCCAGCAGCTTCTCCGTACAGGGGGCAGAGACGAAACTGTTTTTT | CASSFSVQGAETKLFF
NA | NA | TRBJ2-7 | TRBV4-1 | TGCGCCAGCAGCCAATCTTCAGGAGGGTTCTACGAGCAGTACTTC | CASSQSSGGFYEQYF
NA | few | TRBJ1-1 | TRBV19 | TGTGCCAGTAGTATTCGGGTTGCAGCTTTCTTT | CASSIRVAAFF
TRBD1 | once | TRBJ1-2 | TRBV6-6 | TGTGCCAGCAGGGGGGGAGCACAGGGGGCGGGGGGCTACACCTTC | CASRGGAQGAGGYTF
NA | once | TRBJ2-5 | TRBV4-1 | TGCGCCAGCAGCCAAGATCAGGGGCCTCAAGAGACCCAGTACTTC | CASSQDQGPQETQYF
NA | NA | TRBJ2-7 | TRBV19 | TGTGCCAGTAGTATAGTGTGGGGAGGCGAGCAGTACTTC | CASSIVWGGEQYF
NA | NA | TRBJ1-6 | TRBV6-5 | TGTGCCAGCAGTTACTCGGGGACACCCGATAATTCACCCCTCCACTTT | CASSYSGTPDNSPLHF
TRBD1 | NA | TRBJ1-5 | TRBV5-5 | TGTGCCAGCAGCCGGATACCGGGACAGGGAGGCAATCAGCCCCAGCATTTT | CASSRIPGQGGNQPQHF
TRBD1 | NA | TRBJ1-2 | TRBV9 | TGTGCCAGCAGCGTAGCTAGGGCAGGGGGCGACTATGGCTACACCTTC | CASSVARAGGDYGYTF
NA | NA | TRBJ2-5 | TRBV7-6 | TGTGCCAGCAGCTTAAAGGCAGGCCAAGAGACCCAGTACTTC | CASSLKAGQETQYF
NA | NA | TRBJ1-2 | TRBV5-1 | TGCGCCAGCAGCTGGGACTCAACTTATGGCTACACCTTC | CASSWDSTYGYTF
NA | NA | TRBJ1-1 | TRBV6-5 | TGTGCCAGCAGTTACCCGGACAGCACTGAAGCTTTCTTT | CASSYPDSTEAFF
NA | NA | TRBJ2-3 | TRBV27 | TGTGCCAGCACTAGGGGAGATACGCAGTATTTT | CASTRGDTQYF
TRBD1 | NA | TRBJ2-7 | TRBV29-1 | TGCAGCGTTGTCGGGACAGGGGAATTTAATTCCTACGAGCAGTACTTC | CSVVGTGEFNSYEQYF
TRBD1 | NA | TRBJ1-1 | TRBV5-1 | TGCGCCAGCAGGGTTGGGGGACAGGGCATAGAAGCTTTCTTT | CASRVGGQGIEAFF
NA | NA | TRBJ1-2 | TRBV5-4 | TGTGCCAGCAGCTCCACAACAGCTAACTATGGCTACACCTTC | CASSSTTANYGYTF
NA | NA | TRBJ2-3 | TRBV5-1 | TGCGCCAGCAGCTTAACAGGAGCTAGCACAGATACGCAGTATTTT | CASSLTGASTDTQYF
NA | NA | TRBJ2-1 | TRBV27 | TGTGCCAGCAGTTTATCGACCAGGGTAGGTGGGTACAATGAGCAGTTCTTC | CASSLSTRVGGYNEQFF
NA | NA | TRBJ1-2 | TRBV5-1 | TGCGCCAGCAGCTTGGTAGGGGGAGAGAACTATGGCTACACCTTC | CASSLVGGENYGYTF
TRBD2 | NA | TRBJ2-2 | TRBV7-3 | TGTGCCAGCAGCTTAACGGGAGCGGGGGCCGGGGAGCTGTTTTTT | CASSLTGAGAGELFF
TRBD1 | NA | TRBJ1-2 | TRBV6-5 | TGTGCCAGCAGTCGGACAGGGAGTAATGGCTACACCTTC | CASSRTGSNGYTF
NA | once | TRBJ1-6 | TRBV4-1 | TGCGCCAGCAGCCTGCAGGTTAATTCACCCCTCCACTTT | CASSLQVNSPLHF
TRBD2 | NA | TRBJ2-5 | TRBV5-1 | TGCGCCAGCAGCTTGGGGACTAGCGTCAAGACCCAGTACTTC | CASSLGTSVKTQYF
TRBD1 | NA | TRBJ1-2 | TRBV27 | TGTGCCAGCAGGCAGGGGGTAGATGGCTACACCTTC | CASRQGVDGYTF
NA | NA | TRBJ1-2 | TRBV11-3 | TGTGCCAGCAGCTTCACAGTGCAGGGGCACGATGGCTACACCTTC | CASSFTVQGHDGYTF
NA | NA | TRBJ1-2 | TRBV19 | TGTGCCAGTATGCAGTTCGGGAGTGGCTACACCTTC | CASMQFGSGYTF
TRBD2 | NA | TRBJ2-5 | TRBV9 | TGTGCCAGCGGCCTAGCGGGTGGGTACCAAGAGACCCAGTACTTC | CASGLAGGYQETQYF
NA | NA | TRBJ1-1 | TRBV18 | TGTGCCAGCTCACCGACCGGGGACACTGAAGCTTTCTTT | CASSPTGDTEAFF
TRBD1 | NA | TRBJ1-1 | TRBV5-4 | TGTGCCAGCAGCGTCCGGACAGGCTTGAACACTGAAGCTTTCTTT | CASSVRTGLNTEAFF
NA | NA | TRBJ2-2 | TRBV5-1 | TGCGCCAGCAACCCGTTAGGGAGGGGGGAGCTGTTTTTT | CASNPLGRGELFF
TRBD1 | few | TRBJ1-2 | TRBV7-8 | TGTGCCAGCAGCTTAGTTGCGACAGGGGATGGCTACACCTTC | CASSLVATGDGYTF
TRBD1 | NA | TRBJ2-6 | TRBV4-3 | TGCGCCAGCAGCCTATTCATCTCGACAGGGGAGAGGACTGGGGCCAACGTCCTGACTTTC | CASSLFISTGERTGANVLTF
TRBD1 | NA | TRBJ1-2 | TRBV30 | TGTGCCTGGAGGGATCAGGGGGCAGGCTATGGCTACACCTTC | CAWRDQGAGYGYTF
NA | NA | TRBJ1-5 | TRBV25-1 | TGTGCCAGCAGTGACAGGGCAAATCAGCCCCAGCATTTT | CASSDRANQPQHF
TRBD1 | NA | TRBJ1-4 | TRBV5-1 | TGCGCCAGCGCCCGGGACAGTGCAACTAATGAAAAACTGTTTTTT | CASARDSATNEKLFF
TRBD1 | NA | TRBJ1-5 | TRBV5-1 | TGCGCCAGCAGCTTAGACAGGGGCAATCAGCCCCAGCATTTT | CASSLDRGNQPQHF
TRBD1 | NA | TRBJ1-2 | TRBV6-5 | TGTGCCAGCAGTTACTTCGGGACAGGGGGCGAGGGCTACACCTTC | CASSYFGTGGEGYTF
TRBD1 | NA | TRBJ2-5 | TRBV5-4 | TGTGCCAGCAGCTTGGGAGGGACGGGAACCAGGGGGGAGACCCAGTACTTC | CASSLGGTGTRGETQYF
TRBD1 | NA | TRBJ1-1 | TRBV7-9 | TGTGCCAGCAGCCACCGGGACAGGGGCACTGAAGCTTTCTTT | CASSHRDRGTEAFF
NA | NA | TRBJ1-1 | TRBV29-1 | TGCAGCGCTCGACCCAGGGGAGACACTGAAGCTTTCTTT | CSARPRGDTEAFF
NA | NA | TRBJ1-1 | TRBV27 | TGTGCCAGCAGTTTACTTGCGGGGGACACTGAAGCTTTCTTT | CASSLLAGDTEAFF
TRBD2 | few | TRBJ2-1 | TRBV9 | TGTGCCAGCAGCGTATATACTAGCGGGGAAGGTGAGCAGTTCTTC | CASSVYTSGEGEQFF